This T cell receptor beta chain was sequenced during a study of blood T cell repertoires in COVID-19. Across the study: T cells, B-cell-depleted T cells, or PBMCs provided the cDNA or gDNA that served as material.

The V end lost 2 bases, the J end lost 3 bases, and 8 bases lay between the germline ends. The CDR3 spans 14 residues. Germline V gene data show CDR1 as SGHRS and CDR2 as YFSETQ. This clone was seen more than once but under ten times. Profiled with immunoSEQ multiplex PCR; TCRdb holds only in-frame clones, not every one. The profile shows under 200,000 clones, about nine tenths of them singletons. The sequencing sample was made of peripheral blood. J is TRBJ1-4 and V is TRBV5-1, with D uncertain. The sequence was collected from a young man with active or convalescent COVID-19. CDR3 sequence reads: CASSLGDANEKLFF. CDR3 DNA: TGCGCCAGCAGCTTAGGAGATGCTAATGAAAAACTGTTTTTT.